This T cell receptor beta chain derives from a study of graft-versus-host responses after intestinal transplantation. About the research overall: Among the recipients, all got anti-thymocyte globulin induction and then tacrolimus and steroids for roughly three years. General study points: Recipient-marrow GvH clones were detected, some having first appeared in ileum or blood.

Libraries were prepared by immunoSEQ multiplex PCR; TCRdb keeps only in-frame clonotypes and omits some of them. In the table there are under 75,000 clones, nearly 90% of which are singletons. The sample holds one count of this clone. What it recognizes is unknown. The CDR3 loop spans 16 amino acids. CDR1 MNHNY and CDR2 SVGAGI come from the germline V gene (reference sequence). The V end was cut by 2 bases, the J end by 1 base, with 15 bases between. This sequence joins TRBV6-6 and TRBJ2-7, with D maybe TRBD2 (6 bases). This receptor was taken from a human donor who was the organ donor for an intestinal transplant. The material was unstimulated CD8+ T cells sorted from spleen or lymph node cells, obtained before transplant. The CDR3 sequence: CASSYRRERPSYEQYV. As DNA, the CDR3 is TGTGCCAGCAGTTACCGGAGGGAACGGCCGTCCTACGAGCAGTACGTC.